This entry is about one T cell receptor (beta chain). What it recognizes is unknown. This entry comes from a study of lymphopenia after photon versus proton radiotherapy. Generated by immunoSEQ multiplex PCR, the TCRdb table keeps only in-frame clones and is missing some. The top ten clones hold roughly 15% of a sample with 35,000 to 50,000 clones, about 90% of them seen once. After removal of 0 bases from V and 6 bases from J, the junction contained 6 bases not matched to a gene. The germline gives CDR1 MNHEY, CDR2 SVGAGI. CDR3 length equals 15 residues. Study-wide findings and caveats: Relative stability marked proton patients; photon patients lost diversity and naive cells.

This TCR derives from a man between 60 and 75 years old with cholangiocarcinoma. V gene TRBV6-5 combines with J gene TRBJ2-3, with TRBD2 identical over 7 bases. The sample consisted of peripheral blood, taken from a patient treated with photon-based radiotherapy. The CDR3 protein is CASSYSRLASDTQYF. The DNA of the CDR3 is TGTGCCAGCAGTTACTCGCGACTAGCAAGCGATACGCAGTATTTT.